These 26 T cell receptor beta chains originate from one sample sequenced in a study of blood T cell repertoires in COVID-19 (TCRdb year 2020). Preparation of the library involved the immunoSEQ multiplex PCR assay. As stored in TCRdb, this immuneACCESS dataset retains in-frame rearrangements with V and J assigned. A fraction of the clones does not appear; measured against another copy, unresolved V genes explain less than half of the discrepancy, and the remainder lacks a known reason. The sample yields approximately 150,000 clones; 65% to 85% were counted once. The top ten constitute about 5% of the sample. The specimen sequenced was PBMCs or T cells enriched from blood (not recorded which). These receptors were collected from a man aged 65 to 85 who had been exposed to COVID-19.

The rearrangement links TRBV7-8 to TRBJ2-7; D remains ambiguous. CDR1 and CDR2 (germline): SGHVS, FQNEAQ. V gave up 7 bases and J gave up 5 bases, with 9 bases separating them. This CDR3 has 11 residues. DNA of the CDR3: TGTGCCAGCACCCCTATTAACGAGCAGTACTTC. It translates to CASTPINEQYF.

This sequence joins TRBV27 and TRBJ1-1; 9 nucleotides agree with TRBD1. CDR1 and CDR2 from the germline V gene are MNHEY and SMNVEV (reference sequence). The J segment lost 4 bases and the V segment lost 5 bases, leaving 8 bases of the junction unmatched. The CDR3 has 15 residues. The CDR3 spells CASSPRTGDSTEAFF. CDR3 coding DNA: TGTGCCAGCAGTCCACGGACAGGGGATAGCACTGAAGCTTTCTTT.

The rearrangement joins TRBV5-6 to TRBJ2-7; the D gene is possibly TRBD2 (5 bases). CDR1 and CDR2 from the germline V gene are SGHDT and YYEEEE. Trimming pared 0 bases from V and 4 bases from J, leaving 11 bases between. CDR3 length: 14 residues. The CDR3 bases are TGTGCCAGCAGCTTGGCCGGTGGGAGTTACGAGCAGTACTTC. Translation gives CASSLAGGSYEQYF. Looking up the rest from reference TRBV5-6 and TRBJ2-7 gives the full variable domain: DAGVTQSPTHLIKTRGQQVTLRCSPKSGHDTVSWYQQALGQGPQFIFQYYEEEERQRGNFPDRFSGHQFPNYSSELNVNALLLGDSALYLCASSLAGGSYEQYFGPGTRLTVT.

The chain carries TRBV6-5 and TRBJ1-4; no definite D call. The ends were cut back, 5 bases at V and 8 bases at J, with 12 bases in the middle. The CDR3 is 13 residues long. From germline, CDR1 is MNHEY and CDR2 SVGAGI. The CDR3 coding sequence is TGTGCCAGCAGTAGGGAGACTGGGGAAAAACTGTTTTTT. Its protein product is CASSRETGEKLFF.

The V call is TRBV13, the J call TRBJ1-2; D may be TRBD1 (5 bases). The germline gives CDR1 PRHDT, CDR2 FYEKMQ (reference sequence). V lost 1 base and J 8 bases, leaving 14 bases between the germline ends. The CDR3 spans 14 residues. In nucleotides, the CDR3 is TGTGCCAGCAGCTTAGTCCGCGACAGCATAGGCTACACCTTC. This gives the protein CASSLVRDSIGYTF.

This rearrangement joins TRBV12-3 or TRBV12-4 to TRBJ1-1; D is possibly TRBD1 (6 bases). The CDR3 is made up of 13 amino acids. V shed 5 bases and J shed 4 bases, with 11 bases lying between them. Here the CDR3 DNA reads TGTGCCAGCAGTAACAGGGAGAGCACTGAAGCTTTCTTT. As protein: CASSNRESTEAFF.

Many counts were recorded for this clone. V gene TRBV6-5 combines with J gene TRBJ1-2; D uncertain. V lost 2 bases and J 3 bases, leaving 16 bases between the germline ends. From germline, CDR1 is MNHEY and CDR2 SVGAGI. The CDR3 covers 16 residues. Here the CDR3 reads CASSYSSEKPDYGYTF. In nucleotides, the CDR3 is TGTGCCAGCAGTTACAGTTCGGAGAAGCCTGACTATGGCTACACCTTC.

V is TRBV7-8 and J is TRBJ1-1; 7 bases match TRBD1. Germline V gene lookup returns CDR1 SGHVS and CDR2 FQNEAQ. V lost 5 bases to trimming and J lost 5 bases; unmatched junction nucleotides: 11. The CDR3 is 15 residues long. The CDR3 sequence: CASSALQGPGTEAFF. CDR3 DNA: TGTGCCAGCAGCGCCCTACAGGGGCCAGGTACTGAAGCTTTCTTT.

The sample holds a few counts of this clone. The chain joins TRBV6-5 to TRBJ1-5; 8 bases fit TRBD1. Per the germline V gene, CDR1 is MNHEY and CDR2 is SVGAGI. The V and J ends lost 6 bases and 2 bases, in that order; junction bases with no gene match: 3. The length of the CDR3 is 14 residues. The CDR3 is CASRRTGRNQPQHF. The CDR3 DNA sequence: TGTGCCAGCAGACGGACAGGGCGCAATCAGCCCCAGCATTTT.

This clone was observed a handful of times. This sequence joins TRBV10-3 and TRBJ1-2; tentatively, D is TRBD1 (6 bases). Germline CDR1 and CDR2: ENHRY and SYGVKD. The CDR3 extends over 14 amino acids. The germline V and J ends were trimmed by 6 bases and 0 bases, with 11 bases remaining between them. This CDR3 reads CAISRTESNYGYTF. CDR3 sequence (DNA): TGTGCCATCAGCAGGACAGAATCTAACTATGGCTACACCTTC.

This clone was found once. The V and J genes are TRBV28 and TRBJ1-4; TRBD1 aligns across 12 bases. The trim removed 5 bases at V and 2 bases at J, leaving 18 bases unmatched. The CDR3 consists of 21 residues. Germline V gene data show CDR1 as MDHEN and CDR2 as SYDVKM. CDR3 amino acids: CASSRPAPGQGAFATNEKLFF. For the CDR3, the DNA is TGTGCCAGCAGTCGCCCCGCCCCGGGACAGGGGGCCTTTGCGACTAATGAAAAACTGTTTTTT.

The rearrangement links TRBV7-2 to TRBJ2-3; 14 bases map to TRBD2. V lost 5 bases, J lost 4 bases, and 2 bases stayed unmatched. Germline lookup yields CDR1 SGHTA and CDR2 FQGNSA. The CDR3 covers 15 residues. The CDR3 is CASSQGLAGADTQYF. The DNA of the CDR3 is TGTGCCAGCAGCCAGGGACTAGCGGGAGCAGATACGCAGTATTTT.

V and J are TRBV19 and TRBJ2-1, with 9 bases matching TRBD2. Trimming took 3 bases from V and 0 from J; bases not matched to a gene: 12. CDR1 is LNHDA and CDR2 is SQIVND in the germline V gene (reference sequence). The CDR3 is 19 amino acids. The CDR3 spells CASSMEAGGPLSSYNEQFF. The CDR3 DNA reads TGTGCCAGTAGTATGGAGGCGGGAGGGCCTCTGAGCTCCTACAATGAGCAGTTCTTC. Drawing the rest from reference TRBV19 and TRBJ2-1, the complete variable domain is DGGITQSPKYLFRKEGQNVTLSCEQNLNHDAMYWYRQDPGQGLRLIYYSQIVNDFQKGDIAEGYSVSREKKESFPLTVTSAQKNPTAFYLCASSMEAGGPLSSYNEQFFGPGTRLTVL.

The V and J genes are TRBV29-1 and TRBJ1-4; 7 bases map to TRBD1. The CDR3 sequence is 15 residues long. Trimming at V came to 1 base and at J to 7 bases, leaving 9 bases not matched to a gene. The V gene's germline CDR1 is SQVTM and CDR2 ANQGSEA. Here the CDR3 reads CSVEGRGGAAEKLFF. CDR3 sequence (DNA): TGCAGCGTTGAAGGTAGAGGGGGCGCCGCTGAAAAACTGTTTTTT.

The V call is TRBV7-2, the J call TRBJ1-4; TRBD1 matches at 8 bases. The germline V gene has CDR1 SGHTA and CDR2 FQGNSA. The CDR3 is 15 residues long. V lost 1 base and J lost 7; bases outside the gene matches: 5. The CDR3 spells CASSLGAGGFEKLFF. CDR3 coding DNA: TGTGCCAGCAGCTTAGGTGCAGGGGGCTTTGAAAAACTGTTTTTT.

The table lists this clone with a count of one. V is TRBV21-1 and J is TRBJ2-7; the D call of TRBD2 is as the table states it, not checked on the DNA. TRBV21-1 is an annotated pseudogene. The CDR3 is 17 residues long. CDR3 in DNA: TGTGCCAGCAGCAAACCGCTAGCCGAGACGGCCTCCTACGAGCAGTACTTC. Translating it yields CASSKPLAETASYEQYF.

The DNA of the CDR3 is TGTGCCAGCAGTCCCGGCCCAGGGGAGCAGTTCTTC. It is translated as CASSPGPGEQFF. The rearrangement links TRBV12-3 or TRBV12-4 to TRBJ2-1; tentative D call: TRBD1 (5 bases). Trimming pared 5 bases from V and 10 bases from J, leaving 12 bases between. The CDR3 contains 12 residues.

V gene TRBV14 combines with J gene TRBJ2-4; 12 positions match TRBD2. The CDR3 sequence is 16 residues long. Trimming took 4 bases from V and 1 from J; bases not matched to a gene: 2. Germline V gives CDR1 SGHDN, CDR2 FVKESK. CDR3 DNA: TGTGCCAGCAGCCCAGGGACTAGCGGGGCCAAAAACATTCAGTACTTC. Protein sequence: CASSPGTSGAKNIQYF. Combining the CDR3 with reference TRBV14 and TRBJ2-4 gives the whole variable domain EAGVTQFPSHSVIEKGQTVTLRCDPISGHDNLYWYRRVMGKEIKFLLHFVKESKQDESGMPNNRFLAERTGGTYSTLKVQPAELEDSGVYFCASSPGTSGAKNIQYFGAGTRLSVL.

This clone appeared once. The chain is built from TRBV6-5 and TRBJ1-5; 7 bases fit TRBD1. The germline V gene encodes CDR1 MNHEY and CDR2 SVGAGI. The CDR3 contains 13 residues. Trimming at V came to 8 bases and at J to 4 bases, leaving 5 bases not matched to a gene. In DNA, the CDR3 is TGTGCCAGCGGGACAGTTGGAAATCAGCCCCAGCATTTT. As protein: CASGTVGNQPQHF.

The chain recombines TRBV28 with TRBJ2-7; TRBD2 aligns across 9 bases. This CDR3 comprises 14 residues. Germline values: CDR1 MDHEN, CDR2 SYDVKM. Trimming cost V 3 bases and J 2 bases; bases outside gene matches: 2. The CDR3 loop reads CASSLTSGPYEQYF. The DNA of the CDR3 is TGTGCCAGCAGTTTGACTAGCGGACCCTACGAGCAGTACTTC. Full variable domain (missing parts from reference TRBV28 and TRBJ2-7): DVKVTQSSRYLVKRTGEKVFLECVQDMDHENMFWYRQDPGLGLRLIYFSYDVKMKEKGDIPEGYSVSREKKERFSLILESASTNQTSMYLCASSLTSGPYEQYFGPGTRLTVT.

This clone was seen only once. Other DNA sequences from this sample encode an identical CDR3 as well. The chain is built from TRBV28 and TRBJ1-5; 8 positions match TRBD1. The germline V gene encodes CDR1 MDHEN and CDR2 SYDVKM. The CDR3 consists of 15 residues. Trimming removed 5 bases from V and 2 bases from J; junction bases left unmatched: 5. The CDR3 is CASSPGQGGNQPQHF. In DNA, the CDR3 is TGTGCCAGCAGTCCCGGACAGGGCGGCAATCAGCCCCAGCATTTT.

The CDR3 here is CASSSAEGIRTEAFF. Written as DNA, the CDR3 is TGCGCCAGCAGCTCGGCGGAGGGTATTAGGACTGAAGCTTTCTTT. This chain connects TRBV5-1 to TRBJ1-1; D is uncertain. Germline V gives CDR1 SGHRS, CDR2 YFSETQ. The CDR3 sequence is 15 residues long. Deletions cut 3 bases from V and 5 bases from J, with 17 bases between.

The chain is built from TRBV5-4 and TRBJ1-6, with TRBD1 matching over 8 bases. The CDR3 runs to 15 residues. The J segment lost 15 bases and the V segment lost 0 bases, leaving 11 bases of the junction unmatched. Germline V CDR1 and CDR2: SGHNT, YYREEE (reference sequence). The CDR3 is CASSLEGQAKADLHF. The DNA for the CDR3 is TGTGCCAGCAGCTTGGAGGGACAGGCGAAAGCAGACCTCCACTTT.

The chain has TRBV5-1 and TRBJ1-2; 9 bases are a match to TRBD1. CDR1 and CDR2 (germline): SGHRS, YFSETQ. This CDR3 region has 14 residues. V trimming: 4 bases; J trimming: 8 bases; junction bases outside the gene matches: 9. The CDR3 nucleotides are TGCGCCAGCAGCCCCCGAGGGACAGGGATCGGCTACACCTTC. This codes for CASSPRGTGIGYTF.

The J gene is TRBJ2-1, the V gene TRBV19, with 12 bases that match TRBD2. The V gene's germline CDR1 is LNHDA and CDR2 SQIVND (reference sequence). Germline trimming cut 10 bases from V and 10 bases from J; bases unmatched to any gene: 8. There are 13 residues in the CDR3. The DNA for the CDR3 is TGTGCCACAGCTAGCGGGAGGGCCGGCGAGCAGTTCTTC. This encodes CATASGRAGEQFF.

V and J are TRBV6-2 or TRBV6-3 and TRBJ1-2, with D unresolved. The germline V gene has CDR1 MNHEY and CDR2 SVGEGT. This CDR3 is 13 amino acids long. With 5 bases removed from V and 0 bases from J, the gap between germline ends came to 7 bases. The CDR3 is CASSPSPNYGYTF. DNA for the CDR3: TGTGCCAGCAGTCCCAGTCCTAACTATGGCTACACCTTC.